One sample yielded the 26 T cell receptor beta chains listed below, sequenced in a study of blood T cell repertoires in COVID-19. Only in-frame clones appear in the TCRdb table, and some are missing; sequencing was by immunoSEQ multiplex PCR. The table lists 150,000 to 170,000 clones, around 83% of them singletons. The sequencing sample was made of peripheral blood. These receptors originate from a woman in her sixties with COVID-19, enrolled during active disease.

The chain carries TRBV7-2 and TRBJ1-5; TRBD1 matches 8 bases. Germline V CDR1 and CDR2: SGHTA, FQGNSA. CDR3 length equals 13 residues. V shed 5 bases, J shed 4 bases, and the junction held 1 base outside the gene matches. The CDR3 DNA sequence: TGTGCCAGCAGCGGACAGGGAAATCAGCCCCAGCATTTT. Encoded protein: CASSGQGNQPQHF.

This clone was recorded only once. J is TRBJ1-5 and V is TRBV5-5, with D possibly matching TRBD1 (6 bases). Looked up from germline, CDR1 is SGHKS and CDR2 is YYEKEE (reference sequence). The CDR3 runs 14 residues. The germline V and J ends were trimmed by 4 bases and 2 bases, with 10 bases remaining between them. As DNA, the CDR3 is TGTGCCAGCAGCCCAGGACAGCGCAATCAGCCCCAGCATTTT. This gives the protein CASSPGQRNQPQHF.

The V gene is TRBV18, the J gene TRBJ1-5; TRBD1 is a possible D gene (5 bases). Germline CDR1 reads KGHSH; CDR2 reads LQKENI. V was shortened by 2 bases and J by 7 bases, with 9 bases between the two germline ends. The CDR3 length is 13 residues. This CDR3 reads CASSPDQGQPQHF. In DNA, the CDR3 is TGTGCCAGCTCACCAGACCAGGGCCAGCCCCAGCATTTT.

The chain recombines TRBV27 with TRBJ2-1; the match to TRBD2 covers 9 bases. J was trimmed by 7 bases and V by 1 base; bases with no gene match: 8. The CDR3 runs to 16 residues. Germline V gene lookup returns CDR1 MNHEY and CDR2 SMNVEV (reference sequence). The CDR3 region is CASSLWRSAGGNEQFF. CDR3 nucleotide sequence: TGTGCCAGCAGTTTATGGCGGTCTGCGGGGGGGAATGAGCAGTTCTTC.

V usage is TRBV6-4 and J usage is TRBJ1-5; 8 nucleotides align to TRBD1. Trimming removed 10 bases from V and 1 base from J; junction bases left unmatched: 9. This CDR3 is 15 amino acids long. CDR1 and CDR2 (germline): MRHNA, SNTAGT. CDR3 sequence reads: CATADRAGSNQPQHF. CDR3 coding DNA: TGTGCCACCGCGGACAGGGCGGGAAGCAATCAGCCCCAGCATTTT.

This rearrangement joins TRBV3-1 (or the pseudogene TRBV3-2) to TRBJ1-2; 10 nucleotides agree with TRBD1. The J segment lost 6 bases and the V segment lost 4 bases, leaving 11 bases of the junction unmatched. Looked up from germline, CDR1 is LGHDT and CDR2 is YNNKEL (reference sequence). The CDR3 contains 16 residues. CDR3 loop: CASSRPGTGVRDGYTF. DNA of the CDR3: TGTGCCAGCAGCCGGCCCGGGACAGGGGTTCGAGATGGCTACACCTTC.

For this clone: In the same sample, other DNA sequences code for this CDR3. This chain links TRBV7-3 with TRBJ2-5; 9 nucleotides match TRBD2. Germline loops: CDR1 SGHTA, CDR2 FQGTGA. This CDR3 contains 14 residues. Losses at the gene ends were 2 bases for V and 5 bases for J; bases not matched to a gene: 3. The CDR3 loop is CASSLAGGRETQYF. The CDR3 nucleotides read TGTGCCAGCAGCTTAGCGGGGGGGCGGGAGACCCAGTACTTC. Complete variable domain (other parts from reference TRBV7-3 and TRBJ2-5): GAGVSQTPSNKVTEKGKYVELRCDPISGHTALYWYRQSLGQGPEFLIYFQGTGAADDSGLPNDRFFAVRPEGSVSTLKIQRTERGDSAVYLCASSLAGGRETQYFGPGTRLLVL.

The V and J genes are TRBV6-1 and TRBJ1-2, with D unclear. The ends were cut back, 2 bases at V and 6 bases at J, with 13 bases in the middle. CDR1 and CDR2 (germline): MNHNS, SASEGT. CDR3 length: 14 residues. CDR3 residues: CASSEHGREDGYTF. In DNA, the CDR3 is TGTGCCAGCAGTGAACATGGGAGGGAGGATGGCTACACCTTC.

This chain links TRBV7-8 with TRBJ1-5; D remains unclear. The germline V gene has CDR1 SGHVS and CDR2 FQNEAQ. The CDR3 sequence is 13 residues long. Trimming stripped 7 bases from V and 0 bases from J, with 7 bases between. The CDR3 DNA is TGTGCCAGCACCTTGTATAGCAATCAGCCCCAGCATTTT. This translates into CASTLYSNQPQHF.

There are a few counts of this clone. The same CDR3 is also encoded by other DNA sequences in this sample. V is TRBV6-5 and J is TRBJ2-1; 16 bases match TRBD2. This CDR3 comprises 15 residues. The V segment lost 7 bases and the J segment 10 bases; nucleotides outside the gene matches: 7. CDR1 and CDR2 from the germline V gene are MNHEY and SVGAGI. This CDR3 reads CASKGTSGGAGEQFF. In nucleotides, the CDR3 is TGTGCCAGCAAAGGGACTAGCGGGGGGGCCGGCGAGCAGTTCTTC.

The chain joins TRBV5-6 to TRBJ1-2; D is possibly TRBD1 (6 bases). V was trimmed by 4 bases and J by 2 bases, leaving 12 bases between them. In germline, CDR1 is SGHDT, CDR2 YYEEEE. The CDR3 is 14 amino acids. As DNA, the CDR3 is TGTGCCAGCAGCCGAGACAGGTCCAACTATGGCTACACCTTC. It is translated as CASSRDRSNYGYTF.

The rearrangement links TRBV6-5 to TRBJ1-4; 7 positions agree with TRBD1. Germline V CDR1 and CDR2: MNHEY, SVGAGI. V dropped 4 bases and J dropped 7; count of bases not matched to a gene: 12. The CDR3 spans 16 residues. The CDR3 nucleotides are TGTGCCAGCAGTTTCTCAACAGGGGCGGGGGGTGAAAAACTGTTTTTT. It specifies CASSFSTGAGGEKLFF.

The chain employs TRBV20-1 and TRBJ2-7; possibly TRBD1 for D (5 bases). V gave up 6 bases and J gave up 0 bases, with 6 bases separating them. The CDR3 is 11 residues long. Per germline, CDR1 DFQATT and CDR2 SNEGSKA (reference sequence). CDR3 in DNA: TGCAGTGCCAGGGACTCCTACGAGCAGTACGTC. As protein: CSARDSYEQYV.

The chain employs TRBV4-1 and TRBJ2-1; no firm D call. V shed 0 bases and J shed 2 bases, with 14 bases lying between them. The CDR3 is made up of 17 amino acids. The germline V gene has CDR1 MGHRA and CDR2 YSYEKL. This CDR3 is CASSQDSRLRPYNEQFF. In nucleotides, the CDR3 is TGCGCCAGCAGCCAAGATTCCCGCCTGAGGCCCTACAATGAGCAGTTCTTC.

This clone has a single count. The chain couples TRBV9 to TRBJ1-6, with 10 nucleotides matching TRBD1. The CDR3 has 15 amino acids. V lost 0 bases and J lost 9; bases outside the gene matches: 3. Germline V CDR1 and CDR2: SGDLS, YYNGEE. CDR3 sequence (DNA): TGTGCCAGCAGCGTAGGGGGACAGGGGCCTTCACCCCTCCACTTT. Its translation is CASSVGGQGPSPLHF.

CDR3 loop: CASSGPGQLYSPLHF. The DNA of the CDR3 is TGTGCCAGCAGTGGACCGGGACAACTTTATTCACCCCTCCACTTT. This rearrangement joins TRBV25-1 to TRBJ1-6; maybe TRBD1 (6 bases). Germline CDR1 and CDR2: MGHDK and SYGVNS. This CDR3 is built from 15 residues. The V gene lost 4 bases and the J gene lost 8 bases, with 15 bases spanning the gap. Based on the CDR3 plus reference TRBV25-1 and TRBJ1-6, the full variable domain is EADIYQTPRYLVIGTGKKITLECSQTMGHDKMYWYQQDPGMELHLIHYSYGVNSTEKGDLSSESTVSRIRTEHFPLTLESARPSHTSQYLCASSGPGQLYSPLHFGNGTRLTVT.

The chain employs TRBV10-1 and TRBJ2-1; possible D gene TRBD2, 6 bases. This CDR3 has 16 amino acids. Germline V CDR1 and CDR2: WNHNN, SYGVQD (reference sequence). V lost 1 base, J lost 2 bases, and 12 bases lay in between. CDR3 region: CASSEFWEVAYNEQFF. DNA for the CDR3: TGCGCCAGCAGTGAGTTTTGGGAGGTCGCCTACAATGAGCAGTTCTTC.

The chain combines TRBV6-5 with TRBJ1-3, with D possibly TRBD1 on 5 matching bases. The CDR3 loop spans 15 amino acids. V was pared by 0 bases and J by 3 bases, with 9 bases between. Germline CDR1 and CDR2: MNHEY and SVGAGI. In DNA form, the CDR3 reads TGTGCCAGCAGTTACTCCGGGGGGATTGGAAACACCATATATTTT. Protein: CASSYSGGIGNTIYF.

CDR3 bases: TGTGCCAGCAGTTTATTAGGCGGCGACTATGGCTACACCTTC. Translated, it gives CASSLLGGDYGYTF. The J gene is TRBJ1-2, the V gene TRBV27; D is undetermined. The CDR3 is 14 residues long. The V end was cut by 1 base, the J end by 3 bases, with 9 bases between. Looked up from germline, CDR1 is MNHEY and CDR2 is SMNVEV (reference sequence).

The V call is TRBV2, the J call TRBJ2-4; maybe TRBD1 (6 bases). Germline CDR1 and CDR2: SNHLY and FYNNEI. The V and J ends lost 4 bases and 6 bases respectively, with 7 bases between them. The CDR3 runs to 12 residues. The CDR3 spells CASSGQVNIQYF. The CDR3 DNA follows: TGTGCCAGCAGTGGACAGGTAAACATTCAGTACTTC.

This chain uses TRBV5-1 with TRBJ2-5; D gene unclear. Deletions cut 2 bases from V and 5 bases from J, with 10 bases between. Germline CDR1 is SGHRS and CDR2 is YFSETQ. The CDR3 spans 13 residues. This CDR3 reads CASSFAASETQYF. CDR3 in DNA: TGCGCCAGCAGCTTTGCGGCTAGTGAGACCCAGTACTTC. The full variable domain, with the rest looked up from reference TRBV5-1 and TRBJ2-5, is KAGVTQTPRYLIKTRGQQVTLSCSPISGHRSVSWYQQTPGQGLQFLFEYFSETQRNKGNFPGRFSGRQFSNSRSEMNVSTLELGDSALYLCASSFAASETQYFGPGTRLLVL.

The V gene is TRBV19, the J gene TRBJ1-2, with 9 bases matching TRBD1. The V gene end was trimmed by 3 bases and the J gene end by 1 base; junction bases not matched to a gene: 6. Germline V gives CDR1 LNHDA, CDR2 SQIVND (reference sequence). The length of the CDR3 is 16 residues. This CDR3 reads CASSMRRDRDNYGYTF. CDR3 nucleotide sequence: TGTGCCAGTAGTATGCGCCGGGACAGGGATAACTATGGCTACACCTTC.

The chain employs TRBV7-3 and TRBJ2-2; D is possibly TRBD1 (6 bases). The germline gives CDR1 SGHTA, CDR2 FQGTGA. The CDR3 consists of 14 residues. The V gene lost 4 bases and the J gene lost 1 base, with 7 bases spanning the gap. CDR3 sequence reads: CASSYRVNTGELFF. CDR3 sequence (DNA): TGTGCCAGCAGCTACAGGGTGAACACCGGGGAGCTGTTTTTT.

This chain joins TRBV7-6 and TRBJ2-1, with D hard to call. Trimming pared 4 bases from V and 8 bases from J, leaving 6 bases between. The germline CDR1 and CDR2 sequences are SGHVS and FNYEAQ. The CDR3 runs 11 residues. CDR3 DNA sequence: TGTGCCAGCAGCTCTAGAGATGAGCAGTTCTTC. Residues: CASSSRDEQFF.

The V call is TRBV11-3, the J call TRBJ2-1; 12 bases align to TRBD2. This CDR3 contains 16 residues. With 10 bases clipped from V and 1 base from J, the junction kept 8 bases outside the gene matches. CDR1 is SGHNT, CDR2 YENEEA, per germline. The CDR3 loop reads CATLSSGGESYNEQFF. CDR3 in DNA: TGTGCCACCTTGTCTAGCGGGGGGGAGTCCTACAATGAGCAGTTCTTC.

This chain joins TRBV5-5 and TRBJ2-7; 10 positions match TRBD2. The junction had 8 bases not matched to a gene; V was cut back by 0 bases and J by 2 bases. Germline CDR1 and CDR2: SGHKS and YYEKEE (reference sequence). This CDR3 has 17 amino acids. CDR3 residues: CASSLVAGGTRAYEQYF. In DNA, the CDR3 is TGTGCCAGCAGCTTGGTAGCGGGAGGCACACGGGCCTACGAGCAGTACTTC. Supplemented by reference TRBV5-5 and TRBJ2-7, the full variable domain reads DAGVTQSPTHLIKTRGQQVTLRCSPISGHKSVSWYQQVLGQGPQFIFQYYEKEERGRGNFPDRFSARQFPNYSSELNVNALLLGDSALYLCASSLVAGGTRAYEQYFGPGTRLTVT.